The present entry profiles one TCR beta chain with its context. Its antigen is undetermined. This sample is part of a study of identical twins. Study-wide findings and caveats: In cord blood, abundant beta clonotypes had fewer insertions; memory showed no trend. Twin sharing of out-of-frame TCR alpha was underestimated by models in monozygotic pairs. These conclusions were based on statistical analysis (cross-sectional, not following the same donors).

A universal primer site arose from template switching, and cDNA bore unique molecular identifiers. TCRdb re-called the 5' RACE reads with MiXCR, one entry per CDR3 protein. The sample consists of roughly 1,500,000 distinct CDR3 sequences, under 35% of them appearing once. Sequenced: cord blood. The clonotype originates from a newborn girl in good health.

The CDR3 reads CASSQESELAGRTDTQYF. The DNA for the CDR3 is TGTGCCAGCAGCCAAGAATCTGAACTAGCGGGGCGCACAGATACGCAGTATTTT. The rearrangement uses TRBV3-1 and TRBJ2-3; TRBD2 matches 10 bases. V shed 0 bases and J 1 base; nucleotides not matched to a gene: 7. Germline CDR1 and CDR2: LGHDT and YNNKEL (reference sequence). The length of the CDR3 is 18 residues.